This T cell receptor beta chain is from a study of cytomegalovirus exposure and HLA in healthy donors. Broader study findings: In a later analysis, HLA-C alleles had the fewest associated TCRs, DRB1 alleles the most. Cytomegalovirus association was assigned to about 150 TCR beta chains.

The PCR employed 60 Vbeta primers together with 13 Jbeta primers. Method: immunoSEQ multiplex PCR; TCRdb's copy keeps in-frame clones and lacks some. The data hold a few hundred thousand clones, with under 80% observed a single time. Notes on this clone: Its specificity is unknown.

This CDR3 is 15 amino acids long. V was pared by 4 bases and J by 0 bases, with 11 bases between. CDR1 and CDR2 from the germline V gene are MGHRA and YSYEKL. The material sequenced was PBMCs. This clonotype was obtained from a woman aged 30 to 39 in good health and CMV-seronegative. This chain connects TRBV4-1 to TRBJ2-3; TRBD1 might be the D (5 bases). CDR3: CASSPDTHSTDTQYF. Here the CDR3 DNA reads TGCGCCAGCAGCCCGGACACCCATAGCACAGATACGCAGTATTTT.